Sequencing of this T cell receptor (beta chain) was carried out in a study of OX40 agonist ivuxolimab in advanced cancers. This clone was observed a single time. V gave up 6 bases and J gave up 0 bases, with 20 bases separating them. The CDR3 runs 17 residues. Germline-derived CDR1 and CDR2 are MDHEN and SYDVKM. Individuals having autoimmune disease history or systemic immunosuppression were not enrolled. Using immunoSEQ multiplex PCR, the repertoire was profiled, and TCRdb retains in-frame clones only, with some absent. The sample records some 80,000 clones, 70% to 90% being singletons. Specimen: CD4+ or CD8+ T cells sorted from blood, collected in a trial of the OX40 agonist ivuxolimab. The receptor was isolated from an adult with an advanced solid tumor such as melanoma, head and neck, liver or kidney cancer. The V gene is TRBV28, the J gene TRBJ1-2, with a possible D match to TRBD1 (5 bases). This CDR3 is CASSFFGTSSPNYGYTF. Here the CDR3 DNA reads TGTGCCAGCAGCTTTTTCGGGACGTCTTCTCCTAACTATGGCTACACCTTC.